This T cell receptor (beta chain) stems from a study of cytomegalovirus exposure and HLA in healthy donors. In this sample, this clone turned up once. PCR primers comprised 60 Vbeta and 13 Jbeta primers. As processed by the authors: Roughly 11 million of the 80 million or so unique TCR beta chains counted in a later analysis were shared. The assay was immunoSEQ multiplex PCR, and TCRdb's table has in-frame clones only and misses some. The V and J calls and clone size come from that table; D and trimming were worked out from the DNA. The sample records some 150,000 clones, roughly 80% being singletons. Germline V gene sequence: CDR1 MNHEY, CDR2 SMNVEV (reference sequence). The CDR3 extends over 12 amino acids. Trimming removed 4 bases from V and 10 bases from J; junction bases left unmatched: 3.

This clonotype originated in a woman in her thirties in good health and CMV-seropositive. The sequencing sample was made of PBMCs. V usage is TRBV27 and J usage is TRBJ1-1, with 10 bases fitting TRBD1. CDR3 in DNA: TGTGCCAGCAGTTCTGACAGGGGGCGAGCTTTCTTT. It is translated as CASSSDRGRAFF.